This passage covers 20 T cell receptor beta chains from one sample sequenced in a study of blood T cell repertoires in COVID-19. Assay: immunoSEQ multiplex PCR; the TCRdb copy retains only in-frame clones and omits some. The table shows around 130,000 clones, with about 80% occurring only once. What was sequenced was peripheral blood. Receptors were obtained from a woman aged 60-70 years with acute or convalescent COVID-19.

The rearrangement joins TRBV12-5 to TRBJ1-5; 8 bases align to TRBD1. Germline V gene lookup returns CDR1 LGHNT and CDR2 FRNRAP. With 0 bases clipped from V and 5 bases from J, the junction kept 12 bases outside the gene matches. This CDR3 has 18 amino acids. The CDR3 protein is CASGLVQADREFDQPQHF. CDR3 nucleotide sequence: TGTGCTAGTGGTTTGGTACAAGCGGACAGGGAATTCGATCAGCCCCAGCATTTT.

This clone was seen only once. This chain connects TRBV11-3 to TRBJ1-1; no reliable D call. Germline loops: CDR1 SGHNT, CDR2 YENEEA. The CDR3 is made up of 13 amino acids. The germline V and J ends were trimmed by 3 bases and 0 bases, with 5 bases remaining between them. CDR3 DNA: TGTGCCAGCAGCTTTGGCTTGAACACTGAAGCTTTCTTT. Translation: CASSFGLNTEAFF.

This clone was seen just once. The chain couples TRBV19 to TRBJ1-3, with no clear D. CDR1 is LNHDA and CDR2 is SQIVND in the germline V gene (reference sequence). The CDR3 is made up of 14 amino acids. The V end lost 4 bases, the J end lost 0 bases, and 7 bases lay between the germline ends. This CDR3 reads CASSNGGSGNTIYF. The CDR3 bases are TGTGCCAGTAGTAATGGCGGCTCTGGAAACACCATATATTTT.

The gene calls are TRBV27 and TRBJ2-7; 9 bases are shared with TRBD1. The CDR3 length is 13 residues. Germline lookup yields CDR1 MNHEY and CDR2 SMNVEV (reference sequence). The V segment lost 6 bases and the J segment 2 bases; nucleotides outside the gene matches: 2. The CDR3 DNA sequence: TGTGCCAGCAGCCGACAGGGGGCCTACGAGCAGTACTTC. Translated: CASSRQGAYEQYF.

V is TRBV5-1 and J is TRBJ2-7; 8 bases agree with TRBD1. With 2 bases clipped from V and 5 bases from J, the junction kept 3 bases outside the gene matches. CDR3 length equals 13 residues. Germline V CDR1 and CDR2: SGHRS, YFSETQ. The CDR3 reads CASSFGQGNEQYF. The CDR3 DNA reads TGCGCCAGCAGCTTCGGACAGGGAAACGAGCAGTACTTC.

This clone was seen only once. This chain connects TRBV24-1 to TRBJ2-5; 7 nucleotides agree with TRBD1. The length of the CDR3 is 13 residues. CDR1 KGHDR and CDR2 SFDVKD come from the germline V gene. V was pared by 7 bases and J by 1 base, with 2 bases of the junction left unmatched. DNA of the CDR3: TGTGCCACCAGAGGGACAGCCCAAGAGACCCAGTACTTC. Its protein is CATRGTAQETQYF.

The rearrangement uses TRBV27 and TRBJ2-5; 16 nucleotides line up with TRBD2. CDR3 length: 19 residues. Germline trimming cut 11 bases from V and 5 bases from J; bases unmatched to any gene: 20. Germline CDR1 is MNHEY and CDR2 is SMNVEV (reference sequence). The CDR3 coding sequence is TGTGCCGGCATCTCACCCGGGACTAGCGGGGGGGCCGTGTCGGAGACCCAGTACTTC. The encoded protein is CAGISPGTSGGAVSETQYF.

The chain is built from TRBV2 and TRBJ1-4; tentatively, D is TRBD1 (6 bases). Per germline, CDR1 SNHLY and CDR2 FYNNEI. The CDR3 extends over 14 amino acids. V was shortened by 5 bases and J by 6 bases, with 13 bases between the two germline ends. In DNA form, the CDR3 reads TGTGCCAGCAGTCCGGCCAGGGGACATGAAAAACTGTTTTTT. Its protein is CASSPARGHEKLFF.

The genes are TRBV5-1 and TRBJ1-1; D may be TRBD1 (6 bases). This CDR3 is 16 amino acids long. V was pared by 4 bases and J by 0 bases, with 16 bases between. Germline CDR1 SGHRS, CDR2 YFSETQ. This chain's CDR3 is CASSNNRESLNTEAFF. The CDR3 DNA reads as TGCGCCAGCAGCAATAACAGGGAATCCTTGAACACTGAAGCTTTCTTT. Filled out from reference TRBV5-1 and TRBJ1-1, the complete variable domain reads KAGVTQTPRYLIKTRGQQVTLSCSPISGHRSVSWYQQTPGQGLQFLFEYFSETQRNKGNFPGRFSGRQFSNSRSEMNVSTLELGDSALYLCASSNNRESLNTEAFFGQGTRLTVV.

The rearrangement links TRBV13 to TRBJ1-6, with TRBD1 matching over 9 bases. This CDR3 spans 15 amino acids. The germline V gene encodes CDR1 PRHDT and CDR2 FYEKMQ (reference sequence). Trimming cost V 3 bases and J 4 bases; bases outside gene matches: 1. For the CDR3, the DNA is TGTGCCAGCAGCTTCGGGACAGGGTATAATTCACCCCTCCACTTT. Protein: CASSFGTGYNSPLHF.

The chain has TRBV14 and TRBJ1-6; D not certain. The V and J ends lost 0 bases and 7 bases respectively, with 13 bases between them. CDR1 SGHDN and CDR2 FVKESK come from the germline V gene. This CDR3 is 16 amino acids long. CDR3 coding DNA: TGTGCCAGCAGCCAAGATCGACTTTCCGGGAATTCACCCCTCCACTTT. Encoded protein: CASSQDRLSGNSPLHF.

The rearrangement joins TRBV4-2 to TRBJ1-1; possibly TRBD1 for D (5 bases). This CDR3 comprises 14 residues. CDR1 LGHNA and CDR2 YNFKEQ come from the germline V gene. The V end lost 6 bases, the J end lost 1 base, and 12 bases lay between the germline ends. CDR3 sequence: CASSFFQGNTEAFF. The CDR3 nucleotides are TGTGCCAGCAGTTTCTTTCAGGGGAACACTGAAGCTTTCTTT.

The rearrangement joins TRBV6-5 to TRBJ2-6; D gene ambiguous. This CDR3 comprises 16 residues. The germline CDR1 and CDR2 sequences are MNHEY and SVGAGI. With 2 bases removed from V and 3 bases from J, the gap between germline ends came to 11 bases. CDR3 region: CASSYPLRSGANVLTF. CDR3 coding DNA: TGTGCCAGCAGTTACCCCCTACGGAGTGGGGCCAACGTCCTGACTTTC.

This chain links TRBV6-1 with TRBJ1-1; possibly TRBD1 for D (6 bases). Germline V lookup: CDR1 MNHNS, CDR2 SASEGT. V lost 0 bases and J 5 bases, leaving 10 bases between the germline ends. The CDR3 runs to 14 residues. This CDR3 is CASSEAPGVTEAFF. CDR3 nucleotides: TGTGCCAGCAGTGAAGCGCCAGGGGTGACTGAAGCTTTCTTT.

The chain carries TRBV7-9 and TRBJ1-2, with D possibly TRBD1 on 6 matching bases. Germline V gives CDR1 SEHNR, CDR2 FQNEAQ (reference sequence). V dropped 4 bases and J dropped 3 bases, with 12 bases sitting between them. This CDR3 has 14 amino acids. This chain's CDR3 is CASSSRAGDYGYTF. CDR3 DNA: TGTGCCAGCAGCTCCCGGGCAGGGGACTATGGCTACACCTTC.

The chain carries TRBV13 and TRBJ2-1; TRBD2 aligns across 11 bases. This CDR3 has 14 amino acids. Trimming cost V 5 bases and J 5 bases; bases outside gene matches: 2. Germline V gene lookup returns CDR1 PRHDT and CDR2 FYEKMQ (reference sequence). Here the CDR3 DNA reads TGTGCCAGCAGCCGACTAGCGGGGCACAATGAGCAGTTCTTC. Its protein is CASSRLAGHNEQFF.

This clone was found a few times. The rearrangement links TRBV7-9 to TRBJ2-7, with TRBD1 as a possible D gene (6 bases). V was clipped by 6 bases and J by 4 bases, with 19 bases between them. CDR3 length: 15 amino acids. From germline, CDR1 is SEHNR and CDR2 FQNEAQ (reference sequence). The CDR3, as DNA: TGTGCCAGCAGTCGGACCGGGACATACTTATACGAGCAGTACGTC. Translation gives CASSRTGTYLYEQYV.

The J gene is TRBJ2-3, the V gene TRBV5-4, with D tentatively TRBD1 (6 bases). Germline loops: CDR1 SGHNT, CDR2 YYREEE (reference sequence). Trimming pared 1 base from V and 3 bases from J, leaving 12 bases between. The CDR3 loop spans 15 amino acids. The CDR3 here is CASSLQGRKTDTQYF. Here the CDR3 DNA reads TGTGCCAGCAGCTTGCAGGGGAGAAAAACAGATACGCAGTATTTT.

V usage is TRBV7-8 and J usage is TRBJ2-2, with D hard to call. V lost 3 bases and J lost 1, with 9 bases in between. The germline gives CDR1 SGHVS, CDR2 FQNEAQ. The CDR3 sequence is 15 residues long. CDR3 sequence: CASSLRRGNTGELFF. CDR3 nucleotides: TGTGCCAGCAGCTTGCGCCGAGGGAACACCGGGGAGCTGTTTTTT.

This sequence joins TRBV11-2 and TRBJ1-1; D ambiguous. Between the trimmed V and J ends, which lost 5 bases and 8 bases, there was a span of 15 bases. The CDR3 covers 13 residues. The germline CDR1 and CDR2 sequences are SGHAT and FQNNGV. The DNA for the CDR3 is TGTGCCAGCAGCCCCGGGGTGGCGGACGAAGCTTTCTTT. It yields the protein CASSPGVADEAFF.